Below are 24 T cell receptor beta chains sequenced from a single sample in a study of cytomegalovirus exposure and HLA in healthy donors (dated by TCRdb to about 2017). The library was made by the immunoSEQ multiplex PCR assay. For the multiplex PCR, a mixture combining 60 forward primers for TCR Vbeta segments and 13 reverse primers for TCR Jbeta segments was used. TCRdb obtained this table from immuneACCESS and retained in-frame rearrangements with V and J assigned. These tables miss some clones; where compared with another copy, unresolved V genes account for less than half of the shortfall, and the remainder is unexplained. The sample records under 200,000 clones, roughly 77% of which are singletons. Approximately 2.1% of the sample lies in the top ten. The sample consisted of PBMCs. The receptors were gathered from a woman in her late teens or twenties in good health and CMV-seronegative.

The chain is built from TRBV6-5 and TRBJ2-2; 10 bases match TRBD1. This CDR3 region has 15 residues. Germline trimming cut 4 bases from V and 3 bases from J; bases unmatched to any gene: 2. CDR1 is MNHEY, CDR2 SVGAGI, per germline. CDR3 sequence reads: CASSSGQGHTGELFF. The CDR3 nucleotides read TGTGCCAGCAGTTCGGGACAGGGGCACACCGGGGAGCTGTTTTTT.

The chain uses TRBV18 and TRBJ2-7; D possibly corresponds to TRBD1 (5 bases). CDR1 is KGHSH, CDR2 LQKENI, per germline. This CDR3 contains 15 residues. V was clipped by 0 bases and J by 5 bases, with 14 bases between them. CDR3 residues: CASSPPGLVMHEQYF. DNA for the CDR3: TGTGCCAGCTCACCACCGGGGCTAGTCATGCACGAGCAGTACTTC.

V gene TRBV6-4 combines with J gene TRBJ1-1, with TRBD1 as a possible D gene (6 bases). V lost 6 bases, J lost 3 bases, and 17 bases lay in between. Germline assignment: CDR1 MRHNA and CDR2 SNTAGT. The CDR3 loop spans 15 amino acids. The CDR3 reads CASSLAGASDTEAFF. The DNA of the CDR3 is TGTGCCAGCAGCCTGGCAGGGGCGTCAGACACTGAAGCTTTCTTT.

This clone was seen only a few times. This chain uses TRBV6-5 with TRBJ2-2, with D perhaps TRBD1 (6 bases). V lost 8 bases to trimming and J lost 3 bases, with 13 bases between them. CDR1 is MNHEY, CDR2 SVGAGI, per germline. The CDR3 spans 14 residues. CDR3 protein: CASSRDTHTGELFF. The DNA of the CDR3 is TGTGCCAGCTCTAGGGACACCCACACCGGGGAGCTGTTTTTT.

The chain links TRBV5-5 to TRBJ2-7; 7 bases fit TRBD2. CDR1 and CDR2 from the germline V gene are SGHKS and YYEKEE (reference sequence). The junction had 2 bases not matched to a gene; V was cut back by 0 bases and J by 2 bases. This CDR3 comprises 14 residues. In nucleotides, the CDR3 is TGTGCCAGCAGCTTGGTGGCGGGGGCCTACGAGCAGTACTTC. Residues: CASSLVAGAYEQYF.

The V gene is TRBV6-5, the J gene TRBJ1-1, with 9 bases fitting TRBD1. The CDR3 extends over 14 amino acids. Germline loops: CDR1 MNHEY, CDR2 SVGAGI. V shed 6 bases and J 7 bases; nucleotides not matched to a gene: 9. The CDR3 loop reads CASSVQGARGEAFF. Here the CDR3 DNA reads TGTGCCAGCAGCGTACAGGGGGCACGCGGTGAAGCTTTCTTT.

The J gene is TRBJ1-1, the V gene TRBV19; TRBD1 aligns across 8 bases. Germline V lookup: CDR1 LNHDA, CDR2 SQIVND (reference sequence). J was trimmed by 2 bases and V by 4 bases; bases with no gene match: 6. The CDR3 contains 15 residues. The CDR3 protein is CASSTDRGGNTEAFF. In DNA, the CDR3 is TGTGCCAGTAGTACTGACAGGGGTGGAAACACTGAAGCTTTCTTT.

This chain links TRBV6-5 with TRBJ2-7; unclear D gene. Trimming cost V 4 bases and J 6 bases, with 10 bases left between them. The germline CDR1 and CDR2 sequences are MNHEY and SVGAGI. CDR3 length: 12 amino acids. CDR3 sequence reads: CASSLDGREQYF. The CDR3 region has the DNA TGTGCCAGCAGTTTAGATGGGCGCGAGCAGTACTTC.

The V gene is TRBV7-6, the J gene TRBJ2-5; D gene unclear. Germline V gene lookup returns CDR1 SGHVS and CDR2 FNYEAQ. V shed 2 bases and J shed 5 bases, with 9 bases lying between them. The CDR3 spans 13 residues. The CDR3 region has the DNA TGTGCCAGCAGCTTAAGAATCCAGGAGACCCAGTACTTC. As protein: CASSLRIQETQYF.

The CDR3 bases are TGTGCCAGCAGCTCTCGACTAGCGGCTAGCACAGATACGCAGTATTTT. Translated: CASSSRLAASTDTQYF. The chain joins TRBV5-4 to TRBJ2-3; 9 nucleotides agree with TRBD2. V was clipped by 3 bases and J by 0 bases; unmatched bases: 5. The CDR3 is 16 amino acids. In germline, CDR1 is SGHNT, CDR2 YYREEE (reference sequence).

The chain joins TRBV7-9 to TRBJ2-7; 8 nucleotides align to TRBD1. CDR3 size: 16 residues. The germline V gene has CDR1 SEHNR and CDR2 FQNEAQ (reference sequence). With 1 base clipped from V and 6 bases from J, the junction kept 11 bases outside the gene matches. CDR3 bases: TGTGCCAGCAGCTTAGGTTACAGGGGGGTGATTGGCGAGCAGTACTTC. The encoded protein is CASSLGYRGVIGEQYF.

The chain has TRBV10-3 and TRBJ1-2; D remains unclear. Trimming left V 2 bases short and J 1 base short, with 8 bases between. CDR3 length: 14 residues. From germline, CDR1 is ENHRY and CDR2 SYGVKD. The CDR3 region is CAISEAQLNYGYTF. DNA of the CDR3: TGTGCCATCAGTGAGGCACAGCTTAACTATGGCTACACCTTC.

This clone was observed many times. The CDR3 nucleotides read TGTGCCTCTAGGGGGACGGCTAACTATGGCTACACCTTC. Amino acids: CASRGTANYGYTF. V and J are TRBV9 and TRBJ1-2, with D possibly being TRBD1 (6 bases). The CDR3 spans 13 residues. Between the trimmed V and J ends, which lost 10 bases and 0 bases, there was a span of 13 bases. Germline V gene sequence: CDR1 SGDLS, CDR2 YYNGEE.

In regard to this clone: The missing conserved phenylalanine or tryptophan at the end of this CDR3 makes a read error likely. CDR3 nucleotide sequence: TGTGCCAGCAGTGAGTTGCGACAGAACTATGGCTACACCCTC. It is translated as CASSELRQNYGYTL. The V call is TRBV6-1, the J call TRBJ1-2, with D tentatively TRBD1 (5 bases). Germline values: CDR1 MNHNS, CDR2 SASEGT. V gave up 3 bases and J gave up 2 bases, with 10 bases separating them. The CDR3 runs 14 residues.

The J gene is TRBJ2-3, the V gene TRBV29-1; possible D gene TRBD2, 6 bases. Germline V gene data show CDR1 as SQVTM and CDR2 as ANQGSEA. Trimming stripped 7 bases from V and 5 bases from J, with 7 bases between. CDR3 length equals 10 residues. In DNA form, the CDR3 reads TGCAGCGCCGGGGGAGATACGCAGTATTTT. As protein: CSAGGDTQYF.

The chain recombines TRBV19 with TRBJ1-1; 9 nucleotides align to TRBD1. J was trimmed by 4 bases and V by 5 bases; bases with no gene match: 2. The CDR3 consists of 13 residues. Germline values: CDR1 LNHDA, CDR2 SQIVND (reference sequence). CDR3 region: CASSLTGGTEAFF. DNA for the CDR3: TGTGCCAGTAGTCTGACAGGGGGCACTGAAGCTTTCTTT.

This chain joins TRBV5-1 and TRBJ2-1; 8 nucleotides line up with TRBD1. J lost 4 bases, V lost 1 base, and 13 bases had no gene match. CDR1 SGHRS and CDR2 YFSETQ come from the germline V gene. The CDR3 covers 18 residues. The CDR3 nucleotides are TGCGCCAGCAGCTTGACCATGACAGGGGCCCCCGGGTACAATGAGCAGTTCTTC. This codes for CASSLTMTGAPGYNEQFF.

The CDR3 region is CASSFGTHLLNTEAFF. In nucleotides, the CDR3 is TGTGCCAGCAGCTTCGGGACACATTTACTGAACACTGAAGCTTTCTTT. The J gene is TRBJ1-1, the V gene TRBV5-6; D might be TRBD1 (6 bases). This CDR3 is 16 amino acids long. V was trimmed by 2 bases and J by 0 bases, leaving 14 bases between them. Germline V gene data show CDR1 as SGHDT and CDR2 as YYEEEE.

The chain combines TRBV20-1 with TRBJ2-3, with a possible D match to TRBD1 (5 bases). The CDR3 has 11 amino acids. Germline lookup yields CDR1 DFQATT and CDR2 SNEGSKA (reference sequence). Trimming cost V 5 bases and J 3 bases, with 6 bases left between them. The CDR3 is CSAQGTDTQYF. DNA for the CDR3: TGCAGTGCTCAGGGTACAGATACGCAGTATTTT.

V gene TRBV7-2 combines with J gene TRBJ2-7; 8 nucleotides match TRBD2. Looked up from germline, CDR1 is SGHTA and CDR2 is FQGNSA. The CDR3 extends over 14 amino acids. V was pared by 2 bases and J by 2 bases, with 2 bases of the junction left unmatched. The CDR3 loop reads CASSLSGLAYEQYF. The CDR3 region has the DNA TGTGCCAGCAGCTTATCGGGACTAGCCTACGAGCAGTACTTC.

V is TRBV7-9 and J is TRBJ1-2, with D possibly being TRBD1 (5 bases). The CDR3 totals 15 residues. Germline CDR1 reads SEHNR; CDR2 reads FQNEAQ (reference sequence). V was pared by 1 base and J by 2 bases, with 11 bases between. The CDR3 loop is CASSLGAGLNYGYTF. Written as DNA, the CDR3 is TGTGCCAGCAGCTTAGGGGCAGGGCTAAACTATGGCTACACCTTC. Filled out from reference TRBV7-9 and TRBJ1-2, the complete variable domain reads DTGVSQNPRHKITKRGQNVTFRCDPISEHNRLYWYRQTLGQGPEFLTYFQNEAQLEKSRLLSDRFSAERPKGSFSTLEIQRTEQGDSAMYLCASSLGAGLNYGYTFGSGTRLTVV.

This rearrangement joins TRBV18 to TRBJ1-4, with a weak D call TRBD1 (6 bases). The CDR3 sequence is 15 residues long. V lost 0 bases to trimming and J lost 7 bases, with 12 bases between them. CDR1 is KGHSH, CDR2 LQKENI, per germline. This chain's CDR3 is CASSPPYGTLEKLFF. CDR3 DNA: TGTGCCAGCTCACCACCGTACGGGACACTTGAAAAACTGTTTTTT.

V and J are TRBV30 and TRBJ2-6; 10 nucleotides match TRBD2. Germline V gene data show CDR1 as GTSNPN and CDR2 as SVGIG (reference sequence). The CDR3 contains 23 residues. V dropped 5 bases and J dropped 2; count of bases not matched to a gene: 27. The CDR3 DNA sequence: TGTGCCTGGGGTCCCAGATTACCGCCGGAAAAGCGGGAGGGGGCCCCTGGGGCCAACGTCCTGACTTTC. Translation: CAWGPRLPPEKREGAPGANVLTF.

Only a few counts were recorded for this clone. The V gene is TRBV18, the J gene TRBJ2-7; perhaps TRBD1 as D (5 bases). The CDR3 spans 16 residues. CDR1 KGHSH and CDR2 LQKENI come from the germline V gene. V lost 2 bases and J lost 5, with 19 bases in between. DNA of the CDR3: TGTGCCAGCTCACCATACTCTGGGGCGAGTAGTAACGAGCAGTACTTC. Its translation is CASSPYSGASSNEQYF.